The 8 T cell receptor beta chains below all came from one sample that was sequenced in a study of shared clonotypes between healthy human individuals. Profiling relied on immunoSEQ multiplex PCR, and the TCRdb table lists in-frame clones only, not all of them. Here the sample spans 650,000 to 700,000 clones, around 91% being singletons. Material: memory CD8+ T cells from PBMCs. This sample's subset: CD45RO+ cells pooled with CCR7-negative TemRA cells. These receptors were taken from a man younger than 30 in good health. Some clones in this sample may be carry-over from other donors' samples.

In this sample, this clone turned up once. The chain has TRBV5-4 and TRBJ2-7; 9 bases fit TRBD1. CDR1 SGHNT and CDR2 YYREEE come from the germline V gene (reference sequence). V shed 2 bases, J shed 3 bases, and the junction held 3 bases outside the gene matches. This CDR3 is built from 14 residues. This CDR3 is CASSFRDRDYEQYF. Written as DNA, the CDR3 is TGTGCCAGCAGCTTCCGGGACAGGGACTACGAGCAGTACTTC.

This chain connects TRBV9 to TRBJ2-7; possibly TRBD2 for D (7 bases). Looked up from germline, CDR1 is SGDLS and CDR2 is YYNGEE. This CDR3 has 14 residues. V lost 0 bases to trimming and J lost 5 bases, with 12 bases between them. The CDR3 loop is CASSVGGGGDEQYF. The CDR3 DNA sequence: TGTGCCAGCAGCGTAGGGGGAGGGGGAGACGAGCAGTACTTC.

The chain combines TRBV7-7 with TRBJ2-5, with no clear D. The CDR3 contains 13 residues. In germline, CDR1 is SSHAT, CDR2 FNYEAQ (reference sequence). The germline V and J ends were trimmed by 5 bases and 2 bases, with 9 bases remaining between them. The DNA of the CDR3 is TGTGCCAGCAGCCAGGTACCGCAAGAGACCCAGTACTTC. Its protein is CASSQVPQETQYF.

The chain employs TRBV6-5 and TRBJ2-1; D possibly matches TRBD1 or TRBD2 (6 bases each). V shed 6 bases and J shed 8 bases, with 20 bases lying between them. This CDR3 has 15 residues. The V gene's germline CDR1 is MNHEY and CDR2 SVGAGI. CDR3 coding DNA: TGTGCCAGCAGCCACGGGGGCCCGCCCGGGGATGAGCAGTTCTTC. Encoded protein: CASSHGGPPGDEQFF.

This rearrangement joins TRBV9 to TRBJ2-1; 10 nucleotides match TRBD1. Per germline, CDR1 SGDLS and CDR2 YYNGEE. Trimming at V came to 3 bases and at J to 10 bases, leaving 4 bases not matched to a gene. This CDR3 has 13 amino acids. The CDR3 coding sequence is TGTGCCAGCAGCGAGGACAGGGGGAACGAGCAGTTCTTC. Translated: CASSEDRGNEQFF.

The V call is TRBV27, the J call TRBJ1-5; 7 positions match TRBD1. CDR1 MNHEY and CDR2 SMNVEV come from the germline V gene (reference sequence). The CDR3 extends over 15 amino acids. J gave up 4 bases and V 5 bases, and 8 bases lay outside the gene matches. The CDR3 DNA sequence: TGTGCCAGCAGTCCGACAGGGAGTATGAATCAGCCCCAGCATTTT. Amino acids: CASSPTGSMNQPQHF.

The genes are TRBV27 and TRBJ2-3; a weak D match, TRBD2 (6 bases). Germline-derived CDR1 and CDR2 are MNHEY and SMNVEV (reference sequence). V lost 2 bases, J lost 2 bases, and 11 bases lay in between. This CDR3 region has 15 residues. The CDR3 DNA sequence: TGTGCCAGCAGTTTAGAGGAGGGAATCACAGATACGCAGTATTTT. Translating it yields CASSLEEGITDTQYF.

The rearrangement links TRBV28 to TRBJ2-5, with 12 nucleotides matching TRBD2. The DNA end lines up better with TRBJ2-7; the J call may be wrong. From germline, CDR1 is MDHEN and CDR2 SYDVKM. This CDR3 contains 20 residues. Written as DNA, the CDR3 is TGTGCCAGCAGCCCCACCCCAGGCCTAGCGGGAGGGCCAATCACCTACGAGCAGTACTTC. Amino acid sequence: CASSPTPGLAGGPITYEQYF.